This T cell receptor beta chain derives from a study of blood T cells in healthy people across ages. Overall study findings and caveats: Possibly confounding the expanded clonotype changes was the fact that donor CMV status was unknown.

A word on this clonotype: What it binds is unknown.

The CDR3 contains 14 residues. V was trimmed by 5 bases and J by 3 bases, leaving 13 bases between them. The germline V gene has CDR1 LNHNV and CDR2 YYDKDF (reference sequence). Using a J-beta primer mix together with a sample-barcoded 5' primer, a second PCR was run for roughly 6 to 12 cycles. At least 2.5 million CDR3-containing paired-end reads were obtained per sample. TCRdb re-derived calls from the 5' RACE reads in MiXCR, one entry per CDR3 protein. The data contain roughly 1.5 million distinct CDR3 sequences, roughly two fifths of them singletons. The extraction recovered at least 5.5 micrograms of total RNA per sample.

V gene TRBV15 combines with J gene TRBJ2-5, with D possibly being TRBD1 or TRBD2 (5 bases each). The TCR was taken from a woman aged 18-35 years in good health. The source material was blood. The CDR3 DNA reads TGTGCCACCAGCCCTGGGATGGGGGAAGAGACCCAGTACTTC. Protein sequence: CATSPGMGEETQYF.